Listed here is a single T cell receptor (beta chain). Germline CDR1 reads MDHEN; CDR2 reads SYDVKM. The CDR3 is 15 residues long. V was shortened by 4 bases and J by 5 bases, with 17 bases between the two germline ends. Methods used by the authors: Amplified reference gene primers provided the basis for estimating nucleated cell counts. The method was immunoSEQ multiplex PCR; TCRdb's version includes in-frame clones alone and lacks a portion of them. V and J calls and clone size follow that table, whereas D and trimming were derived from the DNA. The table has some 230,000 clones, roughly 84% seen once. This record comes from a study of blood T cell repertoires in COVID-19. Whole-study context: Samples of COVID-19 (acute and convalescent) were obtained from the United States, Italy and Spain. Nucleic acid was either cDNA or gDNA, and it came from T cells, B-cell-depleted T cells, or PBMCs.

The receptor's source is a woman in her forties or fifties with acute or convalescent COVID-19. The sample consisted of peripheral blood. V and J are TRBV28 and TRBJ2-5, with D possibly matching TRBD1 (6 bases). The CDR3 coding sequence is TGTGCCAGCAGTTCGGACAGAGGGAGAGGGGAGACCCAGTACTTC. This translates into CASSSDRGRGETQYF.